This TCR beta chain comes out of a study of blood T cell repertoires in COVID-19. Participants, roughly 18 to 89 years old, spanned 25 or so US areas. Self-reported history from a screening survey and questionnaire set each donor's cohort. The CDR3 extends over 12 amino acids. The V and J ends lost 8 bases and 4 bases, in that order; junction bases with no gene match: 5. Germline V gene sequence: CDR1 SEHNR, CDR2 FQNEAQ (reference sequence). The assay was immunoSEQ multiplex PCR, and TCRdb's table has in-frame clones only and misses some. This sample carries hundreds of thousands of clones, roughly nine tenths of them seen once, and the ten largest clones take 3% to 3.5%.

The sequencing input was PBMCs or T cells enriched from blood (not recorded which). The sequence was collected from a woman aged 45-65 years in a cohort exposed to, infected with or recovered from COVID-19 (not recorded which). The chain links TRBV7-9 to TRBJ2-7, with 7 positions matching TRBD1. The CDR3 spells CASDRARYEQYF. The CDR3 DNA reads TGTGCCAGCGACAGGGCAAGATACGAGCAGTACTTC.